This T cell receptor (beta chain) came from a study of PD-L1 blockade in urothelial cancer. Study information: Patients commenced intravenous atezolizumab, 1,200 mg every 3 weeks, at some point between 2013 and 2015. About 85% of the 29 patients were males with bladder-origin urothelial cancer.

PCRs each included synthetic TCR analog templates spiked in. Using immunoSEQ multiplex PCR, the repertoire was profiled, and TCRdb retains in-frame clones only, with some absent. The sample yields around 70,000 clones, 90% seen once. The germline V gene encodes CDR1 SGDLS and CDR2 YYNGEE. This CDR3 is built from 15 residues. V was pared by 0 bases and J by 6 bases, with 13 bases between. The time point is: pretreatment peripheral blood. This TCR was sampled from a man between 70 and 80 years old with urothelial cancer. This sequence joins TRBV9 and TRBJ2-1, with D maybe TRBD1 (6 bases). Sample: PBMCs, taken around atezolizumab (anti-PD-L1) treatment. CDR3 loop: CASSVEEGEGNEQFF. The CDR3 bases are TGTGCCAGCAGCGTAGAAGAGGGGGAAGGCAATGAGCAGTTCTTC.